Shown below are 11 T cell receptor beta chains from a single sample sequenced in a study of shared clonotypes between healthy human individuals. Sequencing was performed with immunoSEQ multiplex PCR; in TCRdb, only in-frame clones are kept and a portion is missing. The sample yields about 560,000 clones, roughly four fifths seen once. Source material: PBMCs. The receptor set was obtained from a woman in her 40s in good health. Some clones in this sample may be carry-over from other donors' samples.

The V gene is TRBV7-2, the J gene TRBJ2-2, with D possibly being TRBD1 (6 bases). There are 13 residues in the CDR3. Per the germline V gene, CDR1 is SGHTA and CDR2 is FQGNSA. Trimming stripped 5 bases from V and 7 bases from J, with 11 bases between. The CDR3 reads CASSTQGVGELFF. The CDR3 nucleotides are TGTGCCAGCAGCACACAGGGTGTCGGGGAGCTGTTTTTT.

This clone showed up just a few times. V gene TRBV28 combines with J gene TRBJ2-3; D remains ambiguous. CDR1 MDHEN and CDR2 SYDVKM come from the germline V gene. The length of the CDR3 is 17 residues. The V end was cut by 3 bases, the J end by 1 base, with 17 bases between. The CDR3 bases are TGTGCCAGCAGTTTGGATGGACGAGGATGGGGCACAGATACGCAGTATTTT. Translation: CASSLDGRGWGTDTQYF. Using reference TRBV28 and TRBJ2-3 for the parts outside the CDR3, the full variable domain is DVKVTQSSRYLVKRTGEKVFLECVQDMDHENMFWYRQDPGLGLRLIYFSYDVKMKEKGDIPEGYSVSREKKERFSLILESASTNQTSMYLCASSLDGRGWGTDTQYFGPGTRLTVL.

The CDR3 DNA sequence: TGTGCCAGCAGCTTAGTGGGCGCTAGTAGGGCGGGTAAAGCTTTCTTT. Amino acid sequence: CASSLVGASRAGKAFF. The rearrangement links TRBV7-9 to TRBJ1-1; D ambiguous. CDR1 and CDR2 (germline): SEHNR, FQNEAQ (reference sequence). The ends were cut back, 1 base at V and 9 bases at J, with 21 bases in the middle. The CDR3 has 16 amino acids.

The J gene is TRBJ2-1, the V gene TRBV15; D not resolved. The CDR3 spans 15 residues. Trimming shortened V by 5 bases and J by 0 bases, and 11 bases separated the two germline ends. Germline loops: CDR1 LNHNV, CDR2 YYDKDF (reference sequence). The CDR3 DNA sequence: TGTGCCACCAGCGAGGACGCCAGCTCCTACAATGAGCAGTTCTTC. It codes for CATSEDASSYNEQFF.

The V call is TRBV5-1, the J call TRBJ1-1; no clear D. Germline-derived CDR1 and CDR2 are SGHRS and YFSETQ. The CDR3 length is 15 residues. The germline V and J ends were trimmed by 1 base and 0 bases, with 10 bases remaining between them. This CDR3 is CASSLSSGMNTEAFF. CDR3 sequence (DNA): TGCGCCAGCAGCTTGAGTTCGGGGATGAACACTGAAGCTTTCTTT.

The CDR3 sequence: CASSLGRVYSSYNSPLHF. DNA for the CDR3: TGTGCCAGCAGTTTGGGCAGGGTCTACAGCTCCTATAATTCACCCCTCCACTTT. The chain employs TRBV28 and TRBJ1-6, with a weak D call TRBD1 (5 bases). Per germline, CDR1 MDHEN and CDR2 SYDVKM. V was clipped by 3 bases and J by 0 bases, with 15 bases between them. This CDR3 is 18 amino acids long.

J is TRBJ2-7 and V is TRBV27; 9 bases match TRBD1. The CDR3 contains 17 residues. The germline CDR1 and CDR2 sequences are MNHEY and SMNVEV (reference sequence). V shed 6 bases, J shed 5 bases, and the junction held 17 bases outside the gene matches. The CDR3 sequence: CASRTSVLRDRVDEQYF. In DNA, the CDR3 is TGTGCCAGCAGGACTTCGGTTCTTCGGGACAGGGTCGACGAGCAGTACTTC.

The chain employs TRBV5-1 and TRBJ2-6; possibly TRBD2 for D (6 bases). The V end was cut by 0 bases, the J end by 0 bases, with 16 bases between. From germline, CDR1 is SGHRS and CDR2 YFSETQ. The CDR3 loop spans 19 amino acids. CDR3 protein: CASSLEGGIAGSGANVLTF. CDR3 nucleotide sequence: TGCGCCAGCAGCTTGGAGGGAGGTATCGCGGGCTCTGGGGCCAACGTCCTGACTTTC.

The V and J genes are TRBV28 and TRBJ2-1; D uncertain. Per germline, CDR1 MDHEN and CDR2 SYDVKM. Trimming removed 7 bases from V and 3 bases from J, with 16 bases in between. The CDR3 totals 15 residues. The CDR3 sequence: CASKITRANYNEQFF. CDR3 nucleotides: TGTGCCAGCAAAATTACCCGGGCCAACTACAATGAGCAGTTCTTC.

This CDR3 is CASSLRRRGSEAFF. CDR3 nucleotides: TGTGCCAGCAGCTTGAGGAGAAGGGGGAGTGAAGCTTTCTTT. The chain carries TRBV5-6 and TRBJ1-1, with a tentative D call TRBD1 (6 bases). V was pared by 1 base and J by 7 bases, with 14 bases between. The CDR3 extends over 14 amino acids. Germline CDR1 SGHDT, CDR2 YYEEEE. Based on the CDR3 plus reference TRBV5-6 and TRBJ1-1, the full variable domain is DAGVTQSPTHLIKTRGQQVTLRCSPKSGHDTVSWYQQALGQGPQFIFQYYEEEERQRGNFPDRFSGHQFPNYSSELNVNALLLGDSALYLCASSLRRRGSEAFFGQGTRLTVV.

The chain carries TRBV29-1 and TRBJ2-5, with 10 bases fitting TRBD1. TRBJ2-7 matches the DNA end more closely, so the J call is doubtful. The CDR3 consists of 13 residues. The V gene's germline CDR1 is SQVTM and CDR2 ANQGSEA. The CDR3 nucleotides read TGCAGCGTTTCCCCCGGGACAGGGGACGAGCAGTACTTC. Translating it yields CSVSPGTGDEQYF.